This T cell receptor (beta chain) was captured in a study of blood T cell repertoires in COVID-19. Looking at the study overall: Samples taken during acute and convalescent COVID-19 were collected in the United States, Italy and Spain. In each case, the material was cDNA or gDNA derived from T cells, B-cell-depleted T cells, or PBMCs.

Authors' processing steps: Reference gene primer amplification in the assay estimated nucleated cell counts. Using immunoSEQ multiplex PCR, the repertoire was profiled, and TCRdb retains in-frame clones only, with some absent. V, J and clone size are those of that table, while D and trimming were read from the DNA. This sample has tens of thousands of clones, with about 82% found just once. The CDR3 extends over 16 amino acids. Trimming stripped 2 bases from V and 0 bases from J, with 10 bases between. The germline V gene encodes CDR1 MDHEN and CDR2 SYDVKM. The sequenced material came from peripheral blood. V gene TRBV28 combines with J gene TRBJ1-4; maybe TRBD1 (6 bases). The TCR sequence derives from a man between 65 and 85 years old with acute or convalescent COVID-19. CDR3 DNA: TGTGCCAGCAGTTTACGGGGGGCCTCAACTAATGAAAAACTGTTTTTT. Encoded protein: CASSLRGASTNEKLFF.